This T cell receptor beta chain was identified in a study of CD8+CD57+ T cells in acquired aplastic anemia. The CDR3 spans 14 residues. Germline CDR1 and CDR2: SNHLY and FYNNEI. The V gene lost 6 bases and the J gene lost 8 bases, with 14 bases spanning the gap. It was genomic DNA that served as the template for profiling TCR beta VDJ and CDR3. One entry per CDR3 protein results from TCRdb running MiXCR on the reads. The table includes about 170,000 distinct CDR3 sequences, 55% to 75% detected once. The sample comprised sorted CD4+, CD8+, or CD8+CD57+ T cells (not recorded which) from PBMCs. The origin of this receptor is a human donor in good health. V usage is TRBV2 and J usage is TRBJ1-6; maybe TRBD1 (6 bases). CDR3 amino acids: CASSQLRGDSPLHF. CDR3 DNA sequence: TGTGCCAGCAGCCAATTAAGGGGGGATTCACCCCTCCACTTT.